Sequencing of this TCR beta chain was carried out in a study of T cells in Graves' hyperthyroidism and ophthalmopathy (dated by TCRdb to 2018 to 2020). As for the study more broadly: Peripheral blood samples were taken at initial diagnosis, before any treatment was given. A discovery cohort of roughly 100 patients, fewer than 50 with Graves' ophthalmopathy and approximately 57 with stable Graves' hyperthyroidism, was used to find distinguishing TCR V-J signatures. An independent validation cohort of around 20 hyperthyroidism patients and 15 or so patients who later progressed to ophthalmopathy tested prospective prediction of ophthalmopathy. The 100 discovery patients were randomly split 7:3 into training and test sets. In several Graves' hyperthyroidism patients, the study also compared T-cell repertoires from thyroid tissue with T-cell repertoires from blood. Once sampling was done, hyperthyroidism patients were given methimazole at a starting dose of 30 mg daily, whereas ophthalmopathy patients were given high-dose intravenous methylprednisolone. The paper describes TCR Vbeta CDR3 sequencing of 135 peripheral blood samples, made up of under 50 ophthalmopathy patients, roughly 75 hyperthyroidism patients and roughly 17 progressor patients. Study-level results and caveats: Most expanded thyroid clonotypes (frequency above 0.001) were also detected in blood, a finding suggesting that blood repertoires may reflect thyroid immune responses. In validation, progression to ophthalmopathy was predicted by the model with roughly 71% sensitivity and about 72% specificity, a median of about 6 months before onset. A 13 V-J signature model separated ophthalmopathy from stable hyperthyroidism, with just over 85% sensitivity and roughly 84% specificity in cross-validation and 80%/75% in testing. No statistical method was used to fix the sample size in advance, and group allocation was not hidden from the investigators.

A patient counted as having stable Graves' hyperthyroidism if no progression to ophthalmopathy occurred over 18 months of follow-up. Hyperthyroidism patients were newly diagnosed, had a disease duration of under 2 months, and were aged 18 to 65 years. Patients with uncontrolled infections, other autoimmune diseases, pregnancy or lactation were excluded. Clinical symptoms, serum thyroxine and TRAb, thyroid ultrasound, and orbital computed tomography formed the basis for the diagnoses. Ficoll-Paque density gradient centrifugation was used to isolate PBMCs from 9.5 to 10 ml of fresh peripheral blood. Trizol reagent was used to extract total RNA, and RNA quality was then checked on an Agilent 2100 Bioanalyzer. Ten or more counts support this clonotype. The antigen it recognizes is unknown. No per-base quality is available; no much larger clone lies one base away. Amplification of TCR beta CDR3 regions was carried out from RNA transcripts. A first-round RT-PCR of the TCR CDR3 used the HTBI primer set with the Qiagen OneStep RT-PCR kit. The libraries were constructed in a second round of multiplex PCR and then size-selected and purified. Libraries were sequenced paired-end with 100 bp reads on an Illumina HiSeq2000. As for the authors' bioinformatics: SOAPnuke was used to process the raw data, throwing out any read that contained adapters or uncalled bases, had a mean Phred below 15, or lacked an exact constant-primer or identifier match. High-quality paired reads were merged using COPE v1.2.5, and each unique nucleotide sequence was defined as a clonotype. MiTCR v1.1 was used to align clonotypes to the IMGT TRBV, TRBD and TRBJ reference segments. The analysis included only V-J combinations with a frequency above 0.0001, which together covered more than 99% of the repertoires. A TCS score was defined as the ratio of F50 (clonal expansion) to E x V (chaos), with BLOSUM62-based TCRdist applied between CDR3 peptides within each V-J. Welch's t-statistics and random forest reduced 514 V-J features to under 15, which were used in a naive Bayes classifier (R e1071). The public reads were reprocessed in TCRdb via fastp at Q25 and MiXCR, keeping in-frame beta chains. Each entry is one CDR3 protein sequence, shown with its most common DNA and genes. TCRdb's processing, not the authors' own work, is the source of the V and J calls. The sample table holds about 340,000 distinct CDR3 sequences, of which roughly 21% were seen once. The ten top clones hold roughly 52% of the sample.

The sequence was collected from a woman between 45 and 60 years old with Graves' hyperthyroidism. Material for sequencing was blood.

The sequenced DNA is TGTGCCAGCACCTCCTTAGGGGTGAGGTGGGACGGGGAGCTGTTTTTT. Its translation reads: CASTSLGVRWDGELFF. The sequence is built from TRBV28 and TRBJ2-2; the D segment could be TRBD1, given 5 matching bases. Inclusive of the bounding cysteine and phenylalanine, the CDR3 is 16 residues long. Of the read, only the CDR3 DNA is kept; its 48 bases are in frame from base 1. The germline V gene gives CDR1 as MDHEN and CDR2 as SYDVKM. V is pared back by 7 bases and J by 7 bases, with 22 bases lying between the germline termini.